This T cell receptor beta chain was recorded in a study of blood T cell repertoires in COVID-19. The CDR3 consists of 12 residues. Trimming took off 6 bases at V and 16 bases at J, with 19 bases between the two ends. Only in-frame clones appear in the TCRdb table, and some are missing; sequencing was by immunoSEQ multiplex PCR. This repertoire shows 150,000 to 180,000 clones, 76% found once; its top ten account for about 3.8%. By share, this clone counts as medium-sized. The TCR was taken from a woman of 80 years or more with acute or convalescent COVID-19. This rearrangement joins TRBV12-3 or TRBV12-4 to TRBJ2-1; possibly TRBD2 for D (7 bases). Sequencing was performed on peripheral blood. CDR3 DNA sequence: TGTGCCAGCAGGAACCGGGGGGCCCCTGCTTTCTTC. This encodes CASRNRGAPAFF.